This T cell receptor (beta chain) was sequenced in a study of glioma-infiltrating T cells after dendritic cell vaccination. The CDR3 runs 13 residues. With 4 bases clipped from V and 6 bases from J, the junction kept 4 bases outside the gene matches. Germline-derived CDR1 and CDR2 are MRHNA and SNTAGT. The PCR used 60 V beta and 13 J beta primers. Repertoires were generated with immunoSEQ multiplex PCR, while TCRdb's copy carries only in-frame clones and drops some. Of some 78,000 clones in the sample, 85% are singletons; the top ten hold about 8.5%. The time point: after dendritic cell vaccination, including at tumor progression/relapse. Selection required adequate fresh-frozen tumor tissue plus more than two years' survival data.

The clonotype comes from a human donor with glioblastoma. The chain has TRBV6-4 and TRBJ2-3; 7 nucleotides agree with TRBD1. Here the sequenced sample was blood, taken after dendritic cell vaccination. CDR3 bases: TGTGCCAGCAGTGGGATGACAGGGGATACGCAGTATTTT. This encodes CASSGMTGDTQYF.